This is a list of T cell receptor beta chains from one sample in a study of T cells expressing NK-cell markers. TCRdb reprocessed the 5' RACE reads; each CDR3 protein has one entry and no DNA is given. The repertoire table contains about 300,000 distinct CDR3 sequences. Sequencing was carried out using blood T cells: a sorted CD56 or NKG2C T cell subset, CD4+ or CD8+ T cells, or bulk PBMC T cells (not recorded which). These receptors came from a woman aged 18-69 years in good health. Both conserved end residues are part of each CDR3.

V gene: TRBV5-1
J gene: TRBJ2-1
CDR3 protein: CASSSLAGADNEQFF

V gene: TRBV4-2
J gene: TRBJ2-1
CDR3 protein: CASSQGSGTTYNEQFF

V gene: TRBV3-1
J gene: TRBJ1-2
CDR3 protein: CASSPGRYYGYTF

V gene: TRBV7-2
J gene: TRBJ2-3
CDR3 protein: CASSLGLAGGSATQYF

V gene: TRBV12-3/TRBV12-4
J gene: TRBJ1-1
CDR3 protein: CASSFWGRFEAFF

V gene: TRBV11-1
J gene: TRBJ2-7
CDR3 protein: CASSISSGTGGYEQYF

V gene: TRBV20-1
J gene: TRBJ2-3
CDR3 protein: CSASGRGGFDTQYF

V gene: TRBV20-1
J gene: TRBJ2-5
CDR3 protein: CSATPAGAQETQYF

V gene: TRBV12-5
J gene: TRBJ2-2
CDR3 protein: CASGSPTGELFF

V gene: TRBV7-6
J gene: TRBJ2-7
CDR3 protein: CASSLVSSEQYF

V gene: TRBV5-1
J gene: TRBJ2-1
CDR3 protein: CASSHGWANTYNEQFF

V gene: TRBV12-3/TRBV12-4
J gene: TRBJ1-5
CDR3 protein: CASSLLGQPQHF

V gene: TRBV20-1
J gene: TRBJ1-2
CDR3 protein: CSARRTGDTYGYTF

V gene: TRBV7-3
J gene: TRBJ2-1
CDR3 protein: CASSLSGAPSSYNEQFF

V gene: TRBV12-3/TRBV12-4
J gene: TRBJ2-7
CDR3 protein: CASSFQGGAYF

V gene: TRBV7-2
J gene: TRBJ1-4
CDR3 protein: CASSLRRTSEKLFF

V gene: TRBV25-1
J gene: TRBJ1-2
CDR3 protein: CASSESGLGYTF

V gene: TRBV29-1
J gene: TRBJ2-4
CDR3 protein: CSAGAKNIQYF

V gene: TRBV23-1
J gene: TRBJ2-1
CDR3 protein: CASSQSIPSDSYNEQFF

V gene: TRBV25-1
J gene: TRBJ2-1
CDR3 protein: CASSERDSRGWHNEQFF

V gene: TRBV11-2
J gene: TRBJ2-7
CDR3 protein: CASSFTGVESYEQYF

V gene: TRBV5-1
J gene: TRBJ2-1
CDR3 protein: CASSNSPTGGSYNEQFF

V gene: TRBV4-1
J gene: TRBJ2-5
CDR3 protein: CASSTTGLSQETQYF

V gene: TRBV6-2/TRBV6-3
J gene: TRBJ2-3
CDR3 protein: CASSTGGHLNTDTQYF

V gene: TRBV29-1
J gene: TRBJ2-3
CDR3 protein: CAHTPGGGMDTQYF

V gene: TRBV11-3
J gene: TRBJ2-2
CDR3 protein: CASSLEWNTGELFF

V gene: TRBV18
J gene: TRBJ2-5
CDR3 protein: CASSKTGPDETQYF

V gene: TRBV6-1
J gene: TRBJ1-5
CDR3 protein: CASREGPTGIQPQHF

V gene: TRBV5-5
J gene: TRBJ1-5
CDR3 protein: CASGLRGANQPQHF

V gene: TRBV10-3
J gene: TRBJ1-1
CDR3 protein: CATSLSGLPEAFF

V gene: TRBV4-1
J gene: TRBJ1-1
CDR3 protein: CASSRAGMGTEAFF

V gene: TRBV7-8
J gene: TRBJ2-1
CDR3 protein: CASSFFLEQFF

V gene: TRBV20-1
J gene: TRBJ2-7
CDR3 protein: CSASGLFRGGSTYEQYF

V gene: TRBV6-2/TRBV6-3
J gene: TRBJ2-1
CDR3 protein: CASRDFNNEQFF

V gene: TRBV5-4
J gene: TRBJ1-2
CDR3 protein: CASSLLQDYGYTF

V gene: TRBV5-6
J gene: TRBJ1-3
CDR3 protein: CASSPVGLPSGNTIYF

V gene: TRBV7-9
J gene: TRBJ1-4
CDR3 protein: CASSQGREEKLFF

V gene: TRBV30
J gene: TRBJ2-2
CDR3 protein: CAWGSGTGELFF

V gene: TRBV20-1
J gene: TRBJ1-3
CDR3 protein: CSATMTRGRNTIYF

V gene: TRBV7-2
J gene: TRBJ1-2
CDR3 protein: CASSSQGYYGYTF

V gene: TRBV5-1
J gene: TRBJ2-1
CDR3 protein: CASSPGQGLVWDEQFF

V gene: TRBV9
J gene: TRBJ2-5
CDR3 protein: CASSVGGGAGTRNKETQYF

V gene: TRBV7-2
J gene: TRBJ2-2
CDR3 protein: CASSLVPGHGGELFF